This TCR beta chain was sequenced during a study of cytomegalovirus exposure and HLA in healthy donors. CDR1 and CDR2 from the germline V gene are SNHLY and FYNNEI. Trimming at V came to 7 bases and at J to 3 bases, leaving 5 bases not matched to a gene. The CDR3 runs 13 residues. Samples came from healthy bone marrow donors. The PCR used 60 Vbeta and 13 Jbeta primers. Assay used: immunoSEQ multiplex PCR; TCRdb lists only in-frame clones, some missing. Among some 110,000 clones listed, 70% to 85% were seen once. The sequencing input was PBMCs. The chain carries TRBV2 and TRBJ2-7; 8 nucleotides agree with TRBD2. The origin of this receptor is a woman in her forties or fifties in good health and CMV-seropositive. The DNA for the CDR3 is TGTGCCAGCAACCTAGCGGGCGGCTACGAGCAGTACTTC. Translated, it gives CASNLAGGYEQYF.